This TCR beta chain is from a study of OX40 agonist ivuxolimab in advanced cancers. This CDR3 region has 14 residues. Germline CDR1 is SGHRS and CDR2 is YFSETQ. Trimming removed 4 bases from V and 2 bases from J, with 13 bases in between. Only in-frame clones appear in the TCRdb table, and some are missing; sequencing was by immunoSEQ multiplex PCR. The table records tens of thousands of clones, more than 80% of them present only once. This receptor was identified in an adult with an advanced solid tumor such as melanoma, head and neck, liver or kidney cancer. This specimen was CD4+ or CD8+ T cells sorted from blood, taken in a trial of the OX40 agonist ivuxolimab. This chain connects TRBV5-1 to TRBJ2-7; tentatively, D is TRBD1 (7 bases). The CDR3 reads CASSTAGQTYEQYF. CDR3 DNA: TGCGCCAGCAGCACCGCGGGACAGACCTACGAGCAGTACTTC.